Each of the 15 T cell receptor beta chains below was sequenced from the same sample in a study of control samples from healthy donors and cancer patients (dated by TCRdb to 2019 to 2021). The method was the immunoSEQ multiplex PCR assay. TCRdb took over this immuneACCESS table, retaining in-frame rearrangements with V and J assigned. Such tables are incomplete; in checked studies, under half of the missing clones stem from an unresolved V gene, and the remainder is unexplained. This sample gives under 70,000 clones in total; 90% of them show up just once. Of the sample, around 1.3% falls within the top ten clones. Sequenced input: PBMCs. The receptors originated from a woman in her fifties or sixties with colorectal cancer.

This clone has a handful of counts. This chain joins TRBV5-1 and TRBJ1-1, with a possible D match to TRBD1 (5 bases). V dropped 4 bases and J dropped 4 bases, with 17 bases sitting between them. The CDR3 covers 15 residues. The germline V gene has CDR1 SGHRS and CDR2 YFSETQ. CDR3 amino acids: CASSPEAGRVTEAFF. In nucleotides, the CDR3 is TGCGCCAGCAGCCCAGAGGCAGGGAGGGTCACTGAAGCTTTCTTT.

The chain recombines TRBV3-1 (or the pseudogene TRBV3-2) with TRBJ2-3, with D possibly matching TRBD2 (5 bases). Per the germline V gene, CDR1 is LGHDT and CDR2 is YNNKEL (reference sequence). The CDR3 runs to 16 residues. V was cut by 0 bases and J by 0 bases, with 10 bases left in between. CDR3 amino acids: CASSQDLLGSTDTQYF. DNA of the CDR3: TGTGCCAGCAGCCAAGACCTACTAGGGAGCACAGATACGCAGTATTTT.

V is TRBV19 and J is TRBJ2-7, with D maybe TRBD1 (6 bases). The CDR3 has 13 residues. Between the trimmed V and J ends, which lost 3 bases and 2 bases, there was a span of 8 bases. The germline gives CDR1 LNHDA, CDR2 SQIVND (reference sequence). CDR3 nucleotides: TGTGCCAGTAGTATCAGGGGTCCCTACGAGCAGTACTTC. Amino acids: CASSIRGPYEQYF. The full variable domain, its missing parts supplied by reference TRBV19 and TRBJ2-7, is DGGITQSPKYLFRKEGQNVTLSCEQNLNHDAMYWYRQDPGQGLRLIYYSQIVNDFQKGDIAEGYSVSREKKESFPLTVTSAQKNPTAFYLCASSIRGPYEQYFGPGTRLTVT.

The gene calls are TRBV5-1 and TRBJ1-1; possibly TRBD1 for D (6 bases). CDR3 size: 14 residues. CDR1 is SGHRS and CDR2 is YFSETQ in the germline V gene. Trimming removed 4 bases from V and 3 bases from J, with 13 bases in between. CDR3 nucleotide sequence: TGCGCCAGCAGCATAGGGGGGATGGACACTGAAGCTTTCTTT. Its protein is CASSIGGMDTEAFF. The full variable domain, completed using reference TRBV5-1 and TRBJ1-1, is KAGVTQTPRYLIKTRGQQVTLSCSPISGHRSVSWYQQTPGQGLQFLFEYFSETQRNKGNFPGRFSGRQFSNSRSEMNVSTLELGDSALYLCASSIGGMDTEAFFGQGTRLTVV.

V usage is TRBV11-2 and J usage is TRBJ2-7; the match to TRBD2 covers 8 bases. Germline V lookup: CDR1 SGHAT, CDR2 FQNNGV. The V gene end was trimmed by 2 bases and the J gene end by 1 base; junction bases not matched to a gene: 13. This CDR3 is built from 18 residues. CDR3 DNA: TGTGCCAGCAGCTTATTCCCCGTAGCGGGGAAGGGGTCCTACGAGCAGTACTTC. This gives the protein CASSLFPVAGKGSYEQYF.

The J gene is TRBJ2-2, the V gene TRBV6-6; no reliable D call. In germline, CDR1 is MNHNY, CDR2 SVGAGI (reference sequence). The CDR3 loop spans 14 amino acids. V lost 2 bases, J lost 3 bases, and 7 bases lay in between. The CDR3 protein is CASSYPRDTGELFF. Here the CDR3 DNA reads TGTGCCAGCAGTTACCCACGGGACACCGGGGAGCTGTTTTTT.

The chain links TRBV6-5 to TRBJ2-5; no clear D. V dropped 6 bases and J dropped 1 base, with 9 bases sitting between them. This CDR3 has 13 residues. The germline CDR1 and CDR2 sequences are MNHEY and SVGAGI. CDR3 loop: CASSQLGQETQYF. The CDR3 nucleotides are TGTGCCAGCAGCCAACTCGGCCAAGAGACCCAGTACTTC.

The chain is built from TRBV2 and TRBJ2-5, with 9 bases aligning to TRBD2. The CDR3 has 12 residues. CDR1 is SNHLY, CDR2 FYNNEI, per germline. V shed 10 bases, J shed 5 bases, and the junction held 5 bases outside the gene matches. In DNA form, the CDR3 reads TGTGCCACAGGTCTAGCGGGGGAGACCCAGTACTTC. Translated, it gives CATGLAGETQYF.

Comments on this clone: One end of the junction does not line up with germline, which may come from a read error. The chain combines TRBV7-7 with TRBJ1-1; perhaps TRBD1 as D (5 bases). CDR1 is SSHAT and CDR2 is FNYEAQ in the germline V gene (reference sequence). This CDR3 has 13 amino acids. The DNA for the CDR3 is TGTGCTAGCAGCTCGGGGCTGAACACTGAAGCTTTCTTT. Amino acid sequence: CASSSGLNTEAFF.

The chain combines TRBV20-1 with TRBJ1-1; 7 bases fit TRBD1. Germline V gene lookup returns CDR1 DFQATT and CDR2 SNEGSKA (reference sequence). Trimming at V came to 5 bases and at J to 10 bases, leaving 4 bases not matched to a gene. The CDR3 runs to 10 residues. The CDR3: CSAQGGGAFF. Here the CDR3 DNA reads TGCAGTGCTCAGGGGGGGGGAGCTTTCTTT.

The CDR3 region has the DNA TGCGCCAGCAGTGAGTTAGGGGAAGACGAGCAGTACTTC. Amino acid sequence: CASSELGEDEQYF. The V and J genes are TRBV10-1 and TRBJ2-7, with D perhaps TRBD1 (5 bases). The V end was cut by 1 base, the J end by 5 bases, with 9 bases between. The CDR3 is made up of 13 amino acids. CDR1 WNHNN and CDR2 SYGVQD come from the germline V gene (reference sequence).

CDR3 DNA sequence: TGTGCCAGCAGTGATTTCGTCCAGATCTACGAGCAGTACTTC. Its translation is CASSDFVQIYEQYF. The chain is built from TRBV2 and TRBJ2-7; D is undetermined. Germline V gene data show CDR1 as SNHLY and CDR2 as FYNNEI. The CDR3 has 14 residues. Deletions cut 3 bases from V and 3 bases from J, with 12 bases between. Together with reference TRBV2 and TRBJ2-7, the CDR3 gives the full variable domain: EPEVTQTPSHQVTQMGQEVILRCVPISNHLYFYWYRQILGQKVEFLVSFYNNEISEKSEIFDDQFSVERPDGSNFTLKIRSTKLEDSAMYFCASSDFVQIYEQYFGPGTRLTVT.

This chain links TRBV19 with TRBJ1-5; no definite D call. There are 12 residues in the CDR3. Germline CDR1 and CDR2: LNHDA and SQIVND (reference sequence). V was pared by 6 bases and J by 2 bases, with 5 bases between. In DNA, the CDR3 is TGTGCCAGTAGGAGGGGCAATCAGCCCCAGCATTTT. Translated, it gives CASRRGNQPQHF.

The chain is built from TRBV5-8 and TRBJ1-1, with D tentatively TRBD1 (6 bases). CDR1 is SGHTS, CDR2 YDEGEE, per germline. The CDR3 consists of 14 residues. V lost 0 bases to trimming and J lost 0 bases, with 6 bases between them. The CDR3 sequence is CASSLGQVNTEAFF. The CDR3 coding sequence is TGTGCCAGCAGCTTGGGACAGGTGAACACTGAAGCTTTCTTT.

The chain carries TRBV2 and TRBJ1-1; D is undetermined. This CDR3 contains 13 residues. Trimming removed 6 bases from V and 4 bases from J, with 12 bases in between. Germline CDR1 SNHLY, CDR2 FYNNEI. CDR3 nucleotide sequence: TGTGCCAGCAGCCCAGAAGGGTTCACTGAAGCTTTCTTT. Protein product: CASSPEGFTEAFF.